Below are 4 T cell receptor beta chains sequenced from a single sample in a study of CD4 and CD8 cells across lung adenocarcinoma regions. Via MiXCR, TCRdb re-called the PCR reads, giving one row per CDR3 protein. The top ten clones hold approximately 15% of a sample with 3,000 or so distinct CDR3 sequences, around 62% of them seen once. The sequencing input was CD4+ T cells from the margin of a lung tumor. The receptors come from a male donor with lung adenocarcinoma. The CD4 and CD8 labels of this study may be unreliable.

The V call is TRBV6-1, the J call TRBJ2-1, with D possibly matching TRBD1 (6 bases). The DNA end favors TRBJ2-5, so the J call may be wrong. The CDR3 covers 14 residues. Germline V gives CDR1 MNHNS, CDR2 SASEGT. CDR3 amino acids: CASSPGWGLKTQYF. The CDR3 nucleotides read TGTGCCAGCAGCCCAGGGTGGGGGCTAAAGACCCAGTACTTC.

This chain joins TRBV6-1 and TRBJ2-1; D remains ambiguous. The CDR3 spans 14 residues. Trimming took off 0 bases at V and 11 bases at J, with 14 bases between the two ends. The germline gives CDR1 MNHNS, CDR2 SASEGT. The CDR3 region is CASSEAQDVDKQFF. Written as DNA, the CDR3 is TGTGCCAGCAGTGAAGCTCAAGACGTGGATAAGCAGTTCTTC.

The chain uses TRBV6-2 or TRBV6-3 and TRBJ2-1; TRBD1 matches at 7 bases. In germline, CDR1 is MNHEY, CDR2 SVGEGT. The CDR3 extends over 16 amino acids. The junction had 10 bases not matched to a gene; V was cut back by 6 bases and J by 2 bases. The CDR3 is CASSREGAGPYNEQFF. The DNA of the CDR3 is TGTGCCAGCAGCCGCGAGGGGGCGGGCCCCTACAATGAGCAGTTCTTC.

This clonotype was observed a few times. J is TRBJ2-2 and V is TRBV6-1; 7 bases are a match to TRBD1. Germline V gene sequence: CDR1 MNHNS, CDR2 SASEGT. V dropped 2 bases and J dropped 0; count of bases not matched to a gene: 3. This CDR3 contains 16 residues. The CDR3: CASSERGGANTGELFF. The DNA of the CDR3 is TGTGCCAGCAGTGAACGAGGGGGCGCGAACACCGGGGAGCTGTTTTTT.